This TCR beta chain appears in the sequencing data of a study of blood T cell repertoires in COVID-19. The CDR3 runs 14 residues. J lost 5 bases, V lost 5 bases, and 6 bases had no gene match. CDR1 and CDR2 (germline): LNHDA, SQIVND (reference sequence). Assay: immunoSEQ multiplex PCR; the TCRdb copy retains only in-frame clones and omits some. Counted here are some 250,000 clones, about 87% occurring once; the ten biggest clones make up more than 6.5%. The receptor comes from a woman aged 70-85 years with active or convalescent COVID-19. What was sequenced was peripheral blood. The rearrangement uses TRBV19 and TRBJ1-5, with 7 bases identical to TRBD1. The CDR3: CASSVTGKHQPQHF. In nucleotides, the CDR3 is TGTGCCAGTAGTGTGACAGGGAAACATCAGCCCCAGCATTTT.